What follows describes a single T cell receptor beta chain. The antigen remains unidentified. These data belong to a study of T-cell memory formation after mild COVID-19. General study results and limits: Cross-reactive memory apparently joined, as some responding clones appeared in pre-infection memory.

MiXCR, run by TCRdb on the 5' RACE reads, gives a single entry per CDR3 protein. The sample has roughly 200,000 distinct CDR3 sequences, 7.5% to 10% seen once; the top ten hold approximately 3.3%. The CDR3 contains 11 residues. This rearrangement joins TRBV21-1 to TRBJ2-1. TRBV21-1 is labeled a pseudogene. The receptor comes from a man in his late teens or twenties who had mild COVID-19 (a few samples of this study predate the infection). Cell type and time point are not known. Sample: PBMCs or a T cell subset sorted from them (not recorded which). DNA for the CDR3: TGTGCCAGCAGCAAAGGCGAAAAGCAGTTCTTC. This codes for CASSKGEKQFF.